This T cell receptor (beta chain) emerged from a study of T-cell reconstitution after alpha-beta-depleted transplantation in children. Regarding the study as a whole: T-cell counts and diversity were attributed mostly to newly produced T cells one year after transplant. Surviving recipient T cells and thymic progenitors underlay high day-60 TCRbeta diversity in some patients.

About this clonotype: The antigen remains unidentified.

As it was prepared, the TCRbeta library received unique molecular identifiers. Using its own MiXCR run on the PCR reads, TCRdb lists one record per CDR3 protein. The top ten hold approximately 55% of the sample, which has 60,000 to 85,000 distinct CDR3 sequences, 15% to 20% seen once. The J segment lost 0 bases and the V segment lost 1 base, leaving 5 bases of the junction unmatched. This CDR3 spans 17 amino acids. The material was PBMCs, mostly from graft donor cells, obtained 360 days after TCRalphabeta/CD19-depleted stem cell transplant. This receptor was taken from a male patient between 2 and 10 years old who had a stem cell transplant for acute lymphoblastic leukemia, so the T cells may come from the graft donor. J is TRBJ2-4 and V is TRBV12-3 or TRBV12-4; 8 bases line up with TRBD1. This CDR3 is CASSLGRQGLAKNIQYF. For the CDR3, the DNA is TGTGCCAGCAGTTTAGGGAGACAGGGGTTAGCCAAAAACATTCAGTACTTC.